Presented here are 9 T cell receptor beta chains from one specimen sequenced in a study of blood T cell repertoires in COVID-19. Here immunoSEQ multiplex PCR was the method, and the copy in TCRdb shows in-frame clones only, minus some. The sample carries about 46,000 clones, about 87% recorded once. The specimen sequenced was peripheral blood. The receptors shown here come from a human donor with active COVID-19. The donor label of this sample is uncertain.

The gene calls are TRBV21-1 and TRBJ1-5; the table assigns TRBD1, which was not confirmed against the DNA. TRBV21-1 is annotated as a pseudogene. The CDR3 covers 17 residues. In DNA form, the CDR3 reads TGTGCCAGCAGCAAAGGGGTAGGGGACAGTCGCAATCAGCCCCAGCATTTT. Translating it yields CASSKGVGDSRNQPQHF.

The chain recombines TRBV19 with TRBJ2-7; D possibly corresponds to TRBD2 (6 bases). Trimming cost V 0 bases and J 12 bases, with 12 bases left between them. Germline V gives CDR1 LNHDA, CDR2 SQIVND (reference sequence). The CDR3 totals 12 residues. The CDR3 protein is CASSIEEGTRYF. For the CDR3, the DNA is TGTGCCAGTAGTATAGAGGAGGGAACGCGGTACTTC.

This rearrangement joins TRBV28 to TRBJ2-3, with TRBD2 as a possible D gene (5 bases). Germline V gives CDR1 MDHEN, CDR2 SYDVKM. Trimming took off 4 bases at V and 1 base at J, with 12 bases between the two ends. The length of the CDR3 is 15 residues. CDR3 residues: CASSYSRAGTDTQYF. CDR3 sequence (DNA): TGTGCCAGCAGTTACTCGCGGGCAGGCACAGATACGCAGTATTTT.

The chain joins TRBV7-9 to TRBJ2-1, with TRBD2 matching over 9 bases. Trimming took 0 bases from V and 12 from J; bases not matched to a gene: 6. Germline loops: CDR1 SEHNR, CDR2 FQNEAQ (reference sequence). This CDR3 has 14 residues. The CDR3 sequence: CASSLANSGGAQFF. CDR3 nucleotides: TGTGCCAGCAGCTTAGCGAATAGCGGGGGAGCGCAGTTCTTC.

The chain is built from TRBV5-1 and TRBJ2-3; 7 bases map to TRBD2. V lost 3 bases and J lost 5; bases outside the gene matches: 6. There are 14 residues in the CDR3. From germline, CDR1 is SGHRS and CDR2 YFSETQ. DNA of the CDR3: TGCGCCAGCAGCTACGACGGGGAGGGAGATACGCAGTATTTT. Protein sequence: CASSYDGEGDTQYF.

The chain carries TRBV3-1 (or the pseudogene TRBV3-2) and TRBJ2-7, with D possibly being TRBD1 (6 bases). The germline CDR1 and CDR2 sequences are LGHDT and YNNKEL (reference sequence). This CDR3 has 13 residues. Trimming stripped 6 bases from V and 3 bases from J, with 12 bases between. CDR3 DNA sequence: TGTGCCAGCAGTCGTAAACAGGGCTACGAGCAGTACTTC. This gives the protein CASSRKQGYEQYF.

The chain recombines TRBV5-4 with TRBJ2-5; 8 bases align to TRBD2. This CDR3 has 14 amino acids. V lost 1 base, J lost 4 bases, and 3 bases stayed unmatched. The germline V gene has CDR1 SGHNT and CDR2 YYREEE (reference sequence). The CDR3 nucleotides are TGTGCCAGCAGCTTGAATAGCGGGACAGAGACCCAGTACTTC. Amino acid sequence: CASSLNSGTETQYF.

The rearrangement links TRBV4-3 to TRBJ2-7; D gene ambiguous. CDR3 length: 15 amino acids. Germline CDR1 LGHNA, CDR2 YSLEER. V dropped 1 base and J dropped 4 bases, with 14 bases sitting between them. This CDR3 reads CASSQGRANLYEQYF. The CDR3 DNA follows: TGCGCCAGCAGCCAAGGTCGAGCGAATTTGTACGAGCAGTACTTC.

This chain joins TRBV6-1 and TRBJ1-2, with a weak D call TRBD1 (6 bases). The CDR3 totals 16 residues. The ends were cut back, 4 bases at V and 1 base at J, with 16 bases in the middle. The germline V gene has CDR1 MNHNS and CDR2 SASEGT. In DNA, the CDR3 is TGTGCCAGCAGTGGGCAGGGGCCGCCGTTTAACTATGGCTACACCTTC. As protein: CASSGQGPPFNYGYTF.